The rows below give T cell receptor beta chains drawn from one sample of a study of cytomegalovirus exposure and HLA in healthy donors. Assay: immunoSEQ multiplex PCR; the TCRdb copy retains only in-frame clones and omits some. The table shows under 200,000 clones, with 84% occurring only once. Sequencing used PBMCs. These receptors originate from a boy aged 2 to 10 in good health and CMV-seronegative. Each CDR3 is given with its conserved first and last residue. The D gene is left open where the match is weak.

j_call: TRBJ1-2
v_call: TRBV6-5
d_call: .
cdr3_aa: CASGSSYYGYTF

j_call: TRBJ1-1
v_call: TRBV5-1
d_call: .
cdr3_aa: CASSFGENTEAFF

j_call: TRBJ2-2
v_call: TRBV19
d_call: .
cdr3_aa: CASIKGLNTGELFF

j_call: TRBJ2-5
v_call: TRBV5-6
d_call: TRBD2
cdr3_aa: CASSLRPGLAGYETQYF

j_call: TRBJ1-1
v_call: TRBV11-2
d_call: .
cdr3_aa: CASSFRSDYTEAFF

j_call: TRBJ1-2
v_call: TRBV30
d_call: .
cdr3_aa: CAWSVGGGGYTF

j_call: TRBJ2-2
v_call: TRBV4-1
d_call: TRBD1
cdr3_aa: CASSRSLVRGPGELFF

j_call: TRBJ2-7
v_call: TRBV27
d_call: TRBD1
cdr3_aa: CATCYGQGYEQYF

j_call: TRBJ2-3
v_call: TRBV7-2
d_call: .
cdr3_aa: CASSLDYRLPADTQYF

j_call: TRBJ2-1
v_call: TRBV4-2
d_call: .
cdr3_aa: CASSQGQLNEQFF

j_call: TRBJ1-1
v_call: TRBV15
d_call: TRBD1
cdr3_aa: CATSRDLDRGEAFF

j_call: TRBJ1-1
v_call: TRBV5-1
d_call: TRBD1
cdr3_aa: CASSLARDSSEAFF

j_call: TRBJ1-4
v_call: TRBV5-1
d_call: .
cdr3_aa: CASSEGGANEKLFF

j_call: TRBJ2-5
v_call: TRBV7-3
d_call: TRBD2
cdr3_aa: CASSSRGSDQETQYF

j_call: TRBJ2-1
v_call: TRBV7-8
d_call: .
cdr3_aa: CASSLAPPINEQFF

j_call: TRBJ2-5
v_call: TRBV28
d_call: TRBD2
cdr3_aa: CASSVGTSVQETQYF

j_call: TRBJ2-3
v_call: TRBV5-6
d_call: .
cdr3_aa: CASSFRVPRTDTQYF

j_call: TRBJ2-1
v_call: TRBV4-1
d_call: TRBD2
cdr3_aa: CASSQRTSGISYNEQFF

j_call: TRBJ1-5
v_call: TRBV4-1
d_call: .
cdr3_aa: CASSQERGTQPQHF

j_call: TRBJ2-7
v_call: TRBV19
d_call: TRBD2
cdr3_aa: CASSWRGGEQYF

j_call: TRBJ2-1
v_call: TRBV2
d_call: .
cdr3_aa: CASSLDREGQFF

j_call: TRBJ2-7
v_call: TRBV7-9
d_call: TRBD2
cdr3_aa: CASSLASLAGAYEQYF

j_call: TRBJ2-3
v_call: TRBV6-1
d_call: TRBD2
cdr3_aa: CASSDPLLALVTDTQYF

j_call: TRBJ2-1
v_call: TRBV9
d_call: TRBD2
cdr3_aa: CASSVELAGGNEQFF

j_call: TRBJ1-2
v_call: TRBV30
d_call: TRBD1
cdr3_aa: CAWDRDRVGYTF

j_call: TRBJ2-1
v_call: TRBV7-9
d_call: .
cdr3_aa: CASSLAEQRQFF

j_call: TRBJ2-3
v_call: TRBV6-6
d_call: TRBD1
cdr3_aa: CASSYSDRRSTDTQYF

j_call: TRBJ2-7
v_call: TRBV27
d_call: .
cdr3_aa: CASRPNGQVGSYEQYF

j_call: TRBJ2-7
v_call: TRBV5-6
d_call: TRBD1
cdr3_aa: CASTLVGQSPYEQYF

j_call: TRBJ1-1
v_call: TRBV2
d_call: .
cdr3_aa: CASSEGEGMGTEAFF

j_call: TRBJ2-3
v_call: TRBV12-5
d_call: TRBD2
cdr3_aa: CASGSGLAGITDTQYF

j_call: TRBJ2-3
v_call: TRBV10-1
d_call: TRBD2
cdr3_aa: CASSESGLAGGQQDTQYF

j_call: TRBJ2-3
v_call: TRBV6-1
d_call: TRBD2
cdr3_aa: CASSSLAGVTDTQYF

j_call: TRBJ2-3
v_call: TRBV10-2
d_call: .
cdr3_aa: CASREGAAGDTQYF

j_call: TRBJ1-6
v_call: TRBV6-1
d_call: .
cdr3_aa: CASSEGTAFNSPLHF

j_call: TRBJ1-4
v_call: TRBV7-8
d_call: TRBD1
cdr3_aa: CASSSLGQVATNEKLFF

j_call: TRBJ1-1
v_call: TRBV19
d_call: .
cdr3_aa: CATSDRINTEAFF

j_call: TRBJ2-3
v_call: TRBV18
d_call: .
cdr3_aa: CASSPPVTDTQYF

j_call: TRBJ2-1
v_call: TRBV7-7
d_call: TRBD1
cdr3_aa: CASSLAGTGSHNEQFF

j_call: TRBJ2-7
v_call: TRBV2
d_call: .
cdr3_aa: CASSAGMGAEQYF

j_call: TRBJ1-6
v_call: TRBV4-1
d_call: TRBD1
cdr3_aa: CASSQELPFGQGYSPLHF

j_call: TRBJ2-1
v_call: TRBV5-1
d_call: TRBD2
cdr3_aa: CASSLAASGNRGYNEQFF

j_call: TRBJ2-3
v_call: TRBV6-6
d_call: .
cdr3_aa: CASTVGLDTQYF

j_call: TRBJ2-2
v_call: TRBV11-1
d_call: .
cdr3_aa: CASSHTGLNTGELFF

j_call: TRBJ2-2
v_call: TRBV5-1
d_call: TRBD1
cdr3_aa: CASSLDGQGNTGELFF

j_call: TRBJ2-5
v_call: TRBV9
d_call: .
cdr3_aa: CASSVGPAAGEETQYF

j_call: TRBJ1-2
v_call: TRBV5-1
d_call: TRBD1
cdr3_aa: CASSFFIPQGGYGYTF

j_call: TRBJ2-7
v_call: TRBV6-1
d_call: TRBD1
cdr3_aa: CASSGTALSYEQYF

j_call: TRBJ2-2
v_call: TRBV7-6
d_call: TRBD2
cdr3_aa: CASSPGLEDGELFF

j_call: TRBJ2-7
v_call: TRBV10-1
d_call: .
cdr3_aa: CASSEFARVGEQYF